The clone carrying this T cell receptor (beta chain) has ten or more counts. Its antigen is currently unknown. The V and J ends lost 6 bases and 10 bases, in that order; junction bases with no gene match: 10. This CDR3 comprises 15 residues. CDR1 and CDR2 (germline): WSHSY, SAAADI. The sample originates from a study of T-cell reconstitution after alpha-beta-depleted transplantation in children. Whole-study findings and limits: Counts and diversity of T cells one year after transplant came mostly from newly produced T cells. Certain patients had high TCRbeta diversity at day 60, and it came from recipient T cells and thymic progenitors that survived. Where alpha-beta T cells came from about two months after transplant was reportedly several hundred expanded graft clones.

Molecular barcoding with unique molecular identifiers was used for the TCRbeta library. MiXCR, applied by TCRdb to the PCR reads, yields one record per CDR3 protein. The table has 490,000 or so distinct CDR3 sequences, approximately 10% seen once; the top ten hold around 2%. This receptor was identified in a child under 10 years old with inherited bone marrow failure, due to receive a stem cell transplant. This specimen was PBMCs, taken before TCRalphabeta/CD19-depleted stem cell transplant. This chain links TRBV10-2 with TRBJ1-6, with 9 positions matching TRBD1. The CDR3 nucleotides read TGCGCCAGCAGCCCCCCGGACAGGGGACTCTCACCCCTCCACTTT. Translated: CASSPPDRGLSPLHF.